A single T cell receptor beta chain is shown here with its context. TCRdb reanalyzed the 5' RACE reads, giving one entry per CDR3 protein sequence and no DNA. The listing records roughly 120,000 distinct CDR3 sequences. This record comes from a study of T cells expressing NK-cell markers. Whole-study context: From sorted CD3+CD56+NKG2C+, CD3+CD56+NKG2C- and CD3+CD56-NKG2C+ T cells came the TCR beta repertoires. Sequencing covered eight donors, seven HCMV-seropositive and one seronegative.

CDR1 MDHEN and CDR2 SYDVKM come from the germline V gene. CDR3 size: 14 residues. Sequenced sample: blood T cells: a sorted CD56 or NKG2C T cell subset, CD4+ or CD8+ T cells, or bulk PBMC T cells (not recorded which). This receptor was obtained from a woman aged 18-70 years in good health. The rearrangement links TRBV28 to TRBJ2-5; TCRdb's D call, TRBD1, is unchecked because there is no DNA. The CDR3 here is CASSFGGGRETQYF.